A single sample gave rise to the 29 T cell receptor beta chains below, sequenced in a study of blood T cell repertoires in COVID-19. The repertoire was sequenced with immunoSEQ multiplex PCR; TCRdb's copy has only in-frame clones and lacks some. The sample has around 100,000 clones, around four fifths seen once. Sequencing was performed on peripheral blood. The receptors were sampled from an older man with active or convalescent COVID-19.

This clone turned up a few times. The genes are TRBV30 and TRBJ1-6, with TRBD1 as a possible D gene (5 bases). This CDR3 spans 16 amino acids. In germline, CDR1 is GTSNPN, CDR2 SVGIG (reference sequence). V was trimmed by 3 bases and J by 6 bases, leaving 18 bases between them. Here the CDR3 reads CAWRPGTLGFNSPLHF. The CDR3 DNA sequence: TGTGCCTGGAGACCAGGGACTTTGGGGTTTAATTCACCCCTCCACTTT.

J is TRBJ1-6 and V is TRBV18; 8 bases are a match to TRBD1. This CDR3 comprises 18 residues. Trimming cost V 1 base and J 9 bases; bases outside gene matches: 14. From germline, CDR1 is KGHSH and CDR2 LQKENI. This CDR3 reads CASSPLTVGQGGSSPLHF. CDR3 DNA: TGTGCCAGCTCACCACTTACTGTTGGACAGGGCGGGAGTTCACCCCTCCACTTT.

The rearrangement uses TRBV11-2 and TRBJ2-7; 9 bases are shared with TRBD1. This CDR3 is 13 amino acids long. Trimming at V came to 8 bases and at J to 2 bases, leaving 4 bases not matched to a gene. Germline V gene sequence: CDR1 SGHAT, CDR2 FQNNGV. For the CDR3, the DNA is TGTGCCAGCCGGGGGACAGGGCCCTACGAGCAGTACTTC. Its translation: CASRGTGPYEQYF.

V is TRBV28 and J is TRBJ2-1, with 7 bases lining up with TRBD1. The CDR3 has 16 amino acids. The germline gives CDR1 MDHEN, CDR2 SYDVKM. V shed 4 bases and J 9 bases; nucleotides not matched to a gene: 15. The CDR3 here is CASSSGPGLSGGEQFF. The CDR3 DNA reads as TGTGCCAGCAGTTCTGGGCCAGGGCTATCAGGGGGTGAGCAGTTCTTC. The full variable domain, in which reference TRBV28 and TRBJ2-1 provide the parts outside the CDR3, is DVKVTQSSRYLVKRTGEKVFLECVQDMDHENMFWYRQDPGLGLRLIYFSYDVKMKEKGDIPEGYSVSREKKERFSLILESASTNQTSMYLCASSSGPGLSGGEQFFGPGTRLTVL.

The rearrangement joins TRBV2 to TRBJ2-7, with 7 bases matching TRBD1. The junction had 10 bases not matched to a gene; V was cut back by 7 bases and J by 1 base. Germline values: CDR1 SNHLY, CDR2 FYNNEI. The CDR3 sequence is 15 residues long. The CDR3 is CASNPMTGNSYEQYF. The CDR3 DNA reads TGTGCCAGCAATCCCATGACAGGGAATTCCTACGAGCAGTACTTC.

This chain connects TRBV30 to TRBJ2-1, with 10 nucleotides matching TRBD2. From germline, CDR1 is GTSNPN and CDR2 SVGIG (reference sequence). This CDR3 region has 15 residues. The trim removed 5 bases at V and 4 bases at J, leaving 8 bases unmatched. The CDR3 loop is CAWARAGGPYNEQFF. CDR3 coding DNA: TGTGCCTGGGCACGAGCGGGAGGGCCTTACAATGAGCAGTTCTTC.

CDR3 sequence (DNA): TGTGCCACCAGTGATGGTAGCGGGAGAGCCACAGATACGCAGTATTTT. As protein: CATSDGSGRATDTQYF. This chain links TRBV24-1 with TRBJ2-3, with 9 bases fitting TRBD2. After removal of 3 bases from V and 2 bases from J, the junction contained 5 bases not matched to a gene. The CDR3 totals 16 residues. CDR1 and CDR2 from the germline V gene are KGHDR and SFDVKD.

CDR3: CASSVGQGYNEQFF. In DNA form, the CDR3 reads TGTGCCAGCAGCGTAGGTCAGGGCTACAATGAGCAGTTCTTC. The chain combines TRBV9 with TRBJ2-1, with D maybe TRBD1 (5 bases). The CDR3 is made up of 14 amino acids. CDR1 and CDR2 from the germline V gene are SGDLS and YYNGEE. V shed 0 bases and J shed 3 bases, with 7 bases lying between them.

J is TRBJ2-3 and V is TRBV24-1, with 7 nucleotides matching TRBD1. J gave up 3 bases and V 4 bases, and 9 bases lay outside the gene matches. The V gene's germline CDR1 is KGHDR and CDR2 SFDVKD. This CDR3 is 16 amino acids long. CDR3 protein: CATSDHRGWTTDTQYF. The DNA of the CDR3 is TGTGCCACCAGTGACCACAGGGGCTGGACGACAGATACGCAGTATTTT.

The chain carries TRBV18 and TRBJ2-3; 15 nucleotides align to TRBD2. This CDR3 has 18 amino acids. Germline CDR1 is KGHSH and CDR2 is LQKENI. Trimming at V came to 6 bases and at J to 3 bases, leaving 10 bases not matched to a gene. DNA of the CDR3: TGTGCCAGCTCGACAGGGACTAGCGGGGGGCGGGGGACAGATACGCAGTATTTT. Protein product: CASSTGTSGGRGTDTQYF.

The DNA of the CDR3 is TGTGCCAGCAGTTACTCGGACAGGGGAAGGGGCAATGAGCAGTTCTTC. Amino acid sequence: CASSYSDRGRGNEQFF. J is TRBJ2-1 and V is TRBV6-5; 9 positions agree with TRBD1. The CDR3 extends over 16 amino acids. V was clipped by 0 bases and J by 6 bases; unmatched bases: 6. Germline CDR1 MNHEY, CDR2 SVGAGI.

This rearrangement joins TRBV6-5 to TRBJ1-2; 7 nucleotides agree with TRBD1. The germline CDR1 and CDR2 sequences are MNHEY and SVGAGI. This CDR3 has 14 residues. The ends lost 8 bases at V and 3 bases at J; junction bases unmatched: 9. CDR3 bases: TGTGCCAGCGGCAAAGGAACAGGGGACTATGGCTACACCTTC. Encoded protein: CASGKGTGDYGYTF.

The chain couples TRBV18 to TRBJ2-4; the D gene is possibly TRBD2 (5 bases). CDR1 is KGHSH and CDR2 is LQKENI in the germline V gene. V lost 5 bases and J lost 1, with 21 bases in between. The CDR3 covers 18 residues. This CDR3 is CASSKNRGKIVAKNIQYF. CDR3 in DNA: TGTGCCAGCTCAAAGAATCGGGGAAAAATTGTGGCCAAAAACATTCAGTACTTC.

Written as DNA, the CDR3 is TGTGCCAGCAGTTTAACCGGGCTAGCGGGTTCAGCCTACCAAGAGACCCAGTACTTC. Encoded protein: CASSLTGLAGSAYQETQYF. This chain uses TRBV27 with TRBJ2-5, with 8 bases identical to TRBD2. CDR1 and CDR2 (germline): MNHEY, SMNVEV (reference sequence). The CDR3 loop spans 19 amino acids. The J segment lost 0 bases and the V segment lost 2 bases, leaving 14 bases of the junction unmatched.

The chain uses TRBV7-2 and TRBJ1-1, with D unresolved. Trimming took off 1 base at V and 4 bases at J, with 7 bases between the two ends. The CDR3 runs 13 residues. Germline values: CDR1 SGHTA, CDR2 FQGNSA. The CDR3 protein is CASSLVLATEAFF. The CDR3 bases are TGTGCCAGCAGCTTAGTTTTGGCCACTGAAGCTTTCTTT.

This clone counts as medium-sized (0.01 to 0.1%). The CDR3 spells CASSYSGARADEQFF. CDR3 nucleotides: TGTGCCAGCAGTTACTCTGGGGCCCGGGCCGATGAGCAGTTCTTC. The chain recombines TRBV6-5 with TRBJ2-1; D possibly corresponds to TRBD1 (5 bases). Germline-derived CDR1 and CDR2 are MNHEY and SVGAGI. V was clipped by 0 bases and J by 8 bases, with 14 bases between them. The CDR3 totals 15 residues.

The sample holds one count of this clone. This sequence joins TRBV19 and TRBJ1-5; TRBD1 is a possible D gene (5 bases). Germline V CDR1 and CDR2: LNHDA, SQIVND (reference sequence). The CDR3 runs to 13 residues. Trimming removed 3 bases from V and 7 bases from J, with 10 bases in between. CDR3 sequence (DNA): TGTGCCAGTAGTATGACGACAGTCCAGCCCCAGCATTTT. Its protein is CASSMTTVQPQHF.

The chain uses TRBV5-6 and TRBJ2-1, with D uncertain. This CDR3 is 16 amino acids long. The V and J ends lost 0 bases and 6 bases respectively, with 16 bases between them. The germline V gene encodes CDR1 SGHDT and CDR2 YYEEEE. Here the CDR3 reads CASSLVSKLQSNEQFF. CDR3 DNA sequence: TGTGCCAGCAGCTTGGTCTCTAAGCTCCAAAGCAATGAGCAGTTCTTC.

The gene calls are TRBV24-1 and TRBJ1-1; TRBD1 agrees at 7 bases. Trimming took 9 bases from V and 1 from J; bases not matched to a gene: 7. Germline V lookup: CDR1 KGHDR, CDR2 SFDVKD. The CDR3 is made up of 14 amino acids. CDR3 nucleotides: TGTGCCACCCGCCCGACAGGGACGAACACTGAAGCTTTCTTT. Amino acids: CATRPTGTNTEAFF.

This chain uses TRBV27 with TRBJ2-1, with 12 bases that match TRBD2. The V segment lost 5 bases and the J segment 9 bases; nucleotides outside the gene matches: 8. This CDR3 is 15 amino acids long. Germline CDR1 MNHEY, CDR2 SMNVEV (reference sequence). CDR3 sequence reads: CASSLGTSGHREQFF. The CDR3 coding sequence is TGTGCCAGCAGTCTAGGGACTAGCGGGCATCGTGAGCAGTTCTTC.

This clone was detected only a few times. This chain uses TRBV6-2 or TRBV6-3 with TRBJ2-2; no clear D. The CDR3 totals 15 residues. The V end was cut by 2 bases, the J end by 4 bases, with 11 bases between. Germline V gene data show CDR1 as MNHEY and CDR2 as SVGEGT. CDR3 bases: TGTGCCAGCAGTTACAAGCGCCTACTCACCGGGGAGCTGTTTTTT. This codes for CASSYKRLLTGELFF.

The CDR3 protein is CAISESRVAPFYEQYF. The CDR3 DNA reads TGTGCCATCAGTGAGTCGAGGGTCGCCCCCTTCTACGAGCAGTACTTC. The genes are TRBV10-3 and TRBJ2-7; D might be TRBD2 (5 bases). Trimming removed 0 bases at V and 3 bases at J, with 15 bases between. From germline, CDR1 is ENHRY and CDR2 SYGVKD. This CDR3 spans 16 amino acids.

This clone was detected a few times. Other DNA sequences of this sample code for an identical CDR3. This chain connects TRBV5-1 to TRBJ1-6; 7 bases match TRBD1. V was pared by 1 base and J by 9 bases, with 7 bases of the junction left unmatched. The CDR3 extends over 15 amino acids. Per the germline V gene, CDR1 is SGHRS and CDR2 is YFSETQ. The CDR3 nucleotides read TGCGCCAGCAGCTTGAAAGGGCAGGGGGGTTCACCCCTCCACTTT. Its translation: CASSLKGQGGSPLHF.

The V and J genes are TRBV7-2 and TRBJ2-3; D may be TRBD2 (6 bases). This CDR3 comprises 15 residues. The V gene's germline CDR1 is SGHTA and CDR2 FQGNSA. Trimming stripped 2 bases from V and 3 bases from J, with 12 bases between. The CDR3 here is CASSLFGGVTDTQYF. The CDR3 DNA sequence: TGTGCCAGCAGCTTATTTGGCGGGGTTACAGATACGCAGTATTTT. The entire variable domain, with the rest obtained from reference TRBV7-2 and TRBJ2-3, is as follows: GAGVSQSPSNKVTEKGKDVELRCDPISGHTALYWYRQSLGQGLEFLIYFQGNSAPDKSGLPSDRFSAERTGGSVSTLTIQRTQQEDSAVYLCASSLFGGVTDTQYFGPGTRLTVL.

This clone was picked up one time. The rearrangement links TRBV7-6 to TRBJ2-1, with unresolved D. The length of the CDR3 is 12 residues. The V gene's germline CDR1 is SGHVS and CDR2 FNYEAQ. The germline V and J ends were trimmed by 5 bases and 12 bases, with 14 bases remaining between them. CDR3 protein: CASSLNTWAQFF. The CDR3 DNA reads TGTGCCAGCAGCCTTAACACGTGGGCGCAGTTCTTC. The complete variable domain, with remaining parts taken from reference TRBV7-6 and TRBJ2-1, reads GAGVSQSPRYKVTKRGQDVALRCDPISGHVSLYWYRQALGQGPEFLTYFNYEAQQDKSGLPNDRFSAERPEGSISTLTIQRTEQRDSAMYRCASSLNTWAQFFGPGTRLTVL.

The rearrangement links TRBV21-1 to TRBJ1-6; whether TRBD1, the table's D call, matches the DNA was not checked. TRBV21-1 is an annotated pseudogene. This CDR3 is 19 amino acids long. CDR3 residues: CASSKDWQQGSTYNSPLHF. CDR3 sequence (DNA): TGTGCCAGCAGCAAAGATTGGCAGCAGGGAAGCACCTATAATTCACCCCTCCACTTT.

This clone was seen a handful of times. The J gene is TRBJ1-1, the V gene TRBV7-8; a weak D match, TRBD1 (6 bases). V was shortened by 5 bases and J by 2 bases, with 18 bases between the two germline ends. CDR3 length: 16 amino acids. Germline V gives CDR1 SGHVS, CDR2 FQNEAQ. The CDR3 sequence is CASSLLGGGQNTEAFF. CDR3 coding DNA: TGTGCCAGCAGCCTCCTGGGAGGGGGACAAAACACTGAAGCTTTCTTT.

The rearrangement links TRBV7-8 to TRBJ1-5, with D possibly being TRBD1 (5 bases). CDR3 length: 13 amino acids. Germline CDR1 reads SGHVS; CDR2 reads FQNEAQ. The V end lost 1 base, the J end lost 9 bases, and 10 bases lay between the germline ends. The chain's CDR3 is CASSLEGIRPQHF. The DNA of the CDR3 is TGTGCCAGCAGCTTAGAGGGGATTCGGCCCCAGCATTTT.

The chain recombines TRBV7-2 with TRBJ2-7; 8 nucleotides match TRBD1. The CDR3 is 16 residues long. Germline trimming cut 1 base from V and 5 bases from J; bases unmatched to any gene: 10. Germline loops: CDR1 SGHTA, CDR2 FQGNSA. The DNA of the CDR3 is TGTGCCAGCAGCTTAGTCAGTCAGGGGGCTGCAAACGAGCAGTACTTC. Its translation is CASSLVSQGAANEQYF. Full variable domain (outside the CDR3, taken from reference TRBV7-2 and TRBJ2-7): GAGVSQSPSNKVTEKGKDVELRCDPISGHTALYWYRQSLGQGLEFLIYFQGNSAPDKSGLPSDRFSAERTGGSVSTLTIQRTQQEDSAVYLCASSLVSQGAANEQYFGPGTRLTVT.